What follows are 8 T cell receptor beta chains derived from one specimen sequenced in a study of naive CD8 T cells in extremely preterm neonates. The data were produced by immunoSEQ multiplex PCR, yet TCRdb's version contains in-frame clones alone and is incomplete. The data contain 5,000 to 7,500 clones, roughly 98% of them singletons. What was sequenced was naive CD8+ T cells from blood. The receptors shown here come from a human donor in good health.

V and J are TRBV5-5 and TRBJ2-6, with 8 bases lining up with TRBD2. This CDR3 contains 19 residues. V trimming: 1 base; J trimming: 0 bases; junction bases outside the gene matches: 9. Per germline, CDR1 SGHKS and CDR2 YYEKEE (reference sequence). CDR3 protein: CASSLTSGAGPSGANVLTF. DNA of the CDR3: TGTGCCAGCAGCTTGACTAGCGGAGCCGGACCCTCTGGGGCCAACGTCCTGACTTTC.

The chain uses TRBV7-2 and TRBJ2-7; TRBD2 matches at 7 bases. CDR1 and CDR2 (germline): SGHTA, FQGNSA. The ends lost 6 bases at V and 2 bases at J; junction bases unmatched: 7. This CDR3 region has 14 residues. The CDR3 nucleotides are TGTGCCAGCAGTCATGCGGGGGATACCTACGAGCAGTACTTC. As protein: CASSHAGDTYEQYF. The full variable domain, completed using reference TRBV7-2 and TRBJ2-7, is GAGVSQSPSNKVTEKGKDVELRCDPISGHTALYWYRQSLGQGLEFLIYFQGNSAPDKSGLPSDRFSAERTGGSVSTLTIQRTQQEDSAVYLCASSHAGDTYEQYFGPGTRLTVT.

The DNA for the CDR3 is TGTGCCAGCAGCTTAGCGGGTTATGTCGGGTACGAGCAGTACTTC. As protein: CASSLAGYVGYEQYF. This chain uses TRBV7-9 with TRBJ2-7; unclear D gene. Germline-derived CDR1 and CDR2 are SEHNR and FQNEAQ (reference sequence). V lost 0 bases, J lost 4 bases, and 13 bases lay in between. The CDR3 has 15 residues.

The gene calls are TRBV6-6 and TRBJ1-3; possible D gene TRBD1, 6 bases. The V gene's germline CDR1 is MNHNY and CDR2 SVGAGI (reference sequence). This CDR3 comprises 16 residues. V lost 2 bases and J lost 0, with 11 bases in between. The CDR3, as DNA: TGTGCCAGCAGTTACGGGGGCGCCCTCTCTGGAAACACCATATATTTT. Translating it yields CASSYGGALSGNTIYF.

This clone was seen only a few times. The J gene is TRBJ2-2, the V gene TRBV5-1; TRBD2 aligns across 12 bases. The V gene's germline CDR1 is SGHRS and CDR2 YFSETQ. The trim removed 4 bases at V and 6 bases at J, leaving 4 bases unmatched. This CDR3 is 15 amino acids long. Here the CDR3 DNA reads TGCGCCAGCAGCCTAGCGGGAGGGCCATCCGGGGAGCTGTTTTTT. This encodes CASSLAGGPSGELFF.

This clone was detected once. The genes are TRBV30 and TRBJ1-1; 8 bases align to TRBD1. This CDR3 spans 14 amino acids. The V and J ends lost 0 bases and 1 base, in that order; junction bases with no gene match: 1. CDR1 is GTSNPN, CDR2 SVGIG, per germline (reference sequence). CDR3 DNA sequence: TGTGCCTGGAGTGTTGGACAGGGGAACACTGAAGCTTTCTTT. It translates to CAWSVGQGNTEAFF.

The chain combines TRBV30 with TRBJ2-7; 10 nucleotides align to TRBD2. V lost 2 bases, J lost 5 bases, and 6 bases stayed unmatched. This CDR3 is built from 14 residues. Per the germline V gene, CDR1 is GTSNPN and CDR2 is SVGIG (reference sequence). CDR3 in DNA: TGTGCCTGGAGTCGACTAGCGGGCGTCGACGAGCAGTACTTC. Encoded protein: CAWSRLAGVDEQYF.

The V call is TRBV12-5, the J call TRBJ1-1; weak D call: TRBD1 (6 bases). V was cut by 3 bases and J by 7 bases, with 15 bases left in between. The CDR3 runs to 14 residues. CDR1 LGHNT and CDR2 FRNRAP come from the germline V gene. The CDR3 loop is CASGFRARGHEAFF. The CDR3 DNA reads as TGTGCTAGTGGTTTTCGAGCCAGGGGACATGAAGCTTTCTTT.